Sequencing of this T cell receptor (beta chain) was carried out in a study of neurological immune-mediated disorders. CDR1 is SGHTA, CDR2 FQGNSA, per germline. The V and J ends lost 6 bases and 2 bases respectively, with 17 bases between them. CDR3 length equals 15 residues. Time point meaning: longitudinal time-point 2. In Maryland, USA, blood bank volunteers were the healthy controls. Unsorted libraries were generated from 2 million PBMCs. These cells had been stored in RNAlater at -80 C. This clonotype came up many times. No antigen is known for it. TCRdb re-called the 5' RACE reads through MiXCR, storing one row per CDR3 protein. The sample holds approximately 30,000 distinct CDR3 sequences, approximately 13% seen once. Notes on the study in general: The absence of shared CDR3 amino acid sequences among expanded clones across subjects suggests private repertoires in all groups. HTLV-1-associated myelopathy had the most TCR clonal expansion, and multiple sclerosis had the least, less than healthy controls.

What was sequenced was PBMCs. V is TRBV7-2 and J is TRBJ2-7; TRBD2 might be the D (7 bases). This TCR was recovered from a woman between 35 and 50 years old in good health. CDR3 DNA sequence: TGTGCCAGCAGTATCTCGGGGAGGGGGGCCTACGAGCAGTACTTC. This sequence encodes CASSISGRGAYEQYF.